The clone carrying this T cell receptor beta chain was seen a single time. Its specificity is not known. Assay: immunoSEQ multiplex PCR; the TCRdb copy retains only in-frame clones and omits some. The sample has 95,000 to 150,000 clones; roughly 85% are singletons. As for time point: baseline pretreatment blood. This sample's treatment: 15 Gy SBRT to primary tumor, nephrectomy 4 weeks later. The tumor was a clear cell renal cell carcinoma. This sample is drawn from a study of radiation and T cells in renal cell carcinoma. The wider study: Nephrectomy followed 15 Gy stereotactic body radiation by 4 weeks.

There are 14 residues in the CDR3. CDR1 and CDR2 from the germline V gene are SGDLS and YYNGEE. V lost 0 bases and J 3 bases, leaving 9 bases between the germline ends. General study points: In blood, top tumor clones expanded by 2 weeks, shrinking by 4.

The chain links TRBV9 to TRBJ1-2; D ambiguous. The source was blood, collected from a patient whose treatment included radiotherapy and nephrectomy. This TCR was recovered from a woman between 55 and 75 years old with renal cell carcinoma. The CDR3 DNA sequence: TGTGCCAGCAGCGTAGGTTCCGGGGACTATGGCTACACCTTC. Its translation is CASSVGSGDYGYTF.